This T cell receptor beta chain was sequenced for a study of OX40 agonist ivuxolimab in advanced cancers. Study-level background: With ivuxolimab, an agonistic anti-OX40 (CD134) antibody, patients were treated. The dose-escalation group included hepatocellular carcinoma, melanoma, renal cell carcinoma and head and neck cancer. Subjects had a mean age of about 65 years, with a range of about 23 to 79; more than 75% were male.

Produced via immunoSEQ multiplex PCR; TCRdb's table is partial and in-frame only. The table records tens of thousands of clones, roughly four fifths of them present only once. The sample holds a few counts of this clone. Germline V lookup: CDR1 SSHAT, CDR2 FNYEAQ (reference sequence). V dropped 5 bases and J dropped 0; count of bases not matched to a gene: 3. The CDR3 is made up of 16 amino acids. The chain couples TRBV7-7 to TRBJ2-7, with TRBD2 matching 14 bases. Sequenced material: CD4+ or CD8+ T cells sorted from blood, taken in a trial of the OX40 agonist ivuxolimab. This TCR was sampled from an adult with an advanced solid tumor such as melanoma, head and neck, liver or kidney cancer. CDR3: CASSPGTSGSSYEQYF. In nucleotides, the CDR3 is TGTGCCAGCAGCCCGGGGACTAGCGGGAGCTCCTACGAGCAGTACTTC.